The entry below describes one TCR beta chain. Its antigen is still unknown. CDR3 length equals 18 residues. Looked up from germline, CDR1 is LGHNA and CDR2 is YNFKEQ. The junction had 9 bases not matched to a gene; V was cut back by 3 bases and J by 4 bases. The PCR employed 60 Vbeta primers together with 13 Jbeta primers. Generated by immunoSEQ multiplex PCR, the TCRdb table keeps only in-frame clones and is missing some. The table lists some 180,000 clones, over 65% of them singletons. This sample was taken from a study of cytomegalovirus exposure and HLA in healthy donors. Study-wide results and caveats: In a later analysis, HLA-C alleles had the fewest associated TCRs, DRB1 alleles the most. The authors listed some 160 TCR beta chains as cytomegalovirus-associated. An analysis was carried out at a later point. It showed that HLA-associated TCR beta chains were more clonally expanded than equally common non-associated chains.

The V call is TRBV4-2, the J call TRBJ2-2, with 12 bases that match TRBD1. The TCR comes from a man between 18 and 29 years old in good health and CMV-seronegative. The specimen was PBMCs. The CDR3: CASSHPPGQGASTGELFF. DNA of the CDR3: TGTGCCAGCAGCCATCCTCCGGGACAGGGGGCTAGCACCGGGGAGCTGTTTTTT.